A single sample gave rise to the 27 T cell receptor beta chains below, sequenced in a study of shared clonotypes between healthy human individuals. Clones were read by immunoSEQ multiplex PCR, and TCRdb kept only the in-frame ones, dropping some. Of roughly 2,500,000 clones in the sample, approximately 93% were seen once. Material for sequencing was naive CD4+ T cells from PBMCs. Described subset: CD45RA+ positively selected. These TCRs come from a man between 18 and 29 years old in good health. Some clones in this sample may be carry-over from other donors' samples.

The chain couples TRBV27 to TRBJ2-1, with TRBD2 identical over 9 bases. CDR1 MNHEY and CDR2 SMNVEV come from the germline V gene (reference sequence). The CDR3 is 18 residues long. V dropped 3 bases and J dropped 4; count of bases not matched to a gene: 13. The CDR3 reads CASSFRPPGTSSYNEQFF. The CDR3 nucleotides read TGTGCCAGCAGTTTTCGTCCGCCGGGGACTAGCAGTTACAATGAGCAGTTCTTC.

The chain joins TRBV19 to TRBJ2-7, with 10 bases matching TRBD2. The V and J ends lost 2 bases and 5 bases, in that order; junction bases with no gene match: 3. Germline CDR1 reads LNHDA; CDR2 reads SQIVND (reference sequence). The CDR3 totals 14 residues. In nucleotides, the CDR3 is TGTGCCAGTAGTATACTAGCGGGAGCCAACGAGCAGTACTTC. This gives the protein CASSILAGANEQYF.

The chain uses TRBV27 and TRBJ2-7, with D perhaps matching TRBD1 (6 bases). Germline V lookup: CDR1 MNHEY, CDR2 SMNVEV (reference sequence). V lost 6 bases and J 5 bases, leaving 14 bases between the germline ends. This CDR3 is built from 13 residues. Here the CDR3 reads CASRPTGGHEQYF. CDR3 sequence (DNA): TGTGCCAGCAGACCGACAGGCGGTCACGAGCAGTACTTC.

The chain joins TRBV7-3 to TRBJ2-1, with unresolved D. Germline assignment: CDR1 SGHTA and CDR2 FQGTGA. This CDR3 has 16 residues. The V gene lost 0 bases and the J gene lost 2 bases, with 11 bases spanning the gap. The CDR3 region has the DNA TGTGCCAGCAGCTTAACGGCCCTTAGGGCCTACAATGAGCAGTTCTTC. Protein: CASSLTALRAYNEQFF. Full variable domain (missing parts from reference TRBV7-3 and TRBJ2-1): GAGVSQTPSNKVTEKGKYVELRCDPISGHTALYWYRQSLGQGPEFLIYFQGTGAADDSGLPNDRFFAVRPEGSVSTLKIQRTERGDSAVYLCASSLTALRAYNEQFFGPGTRLTVL.

Concerning this clone itself: At the DNA level, this CDR3 is encoded by other sequences in the same sample as well. The CDR3 sequence: CASSPPGQGREKLFF. The DNA of the CDR3 is TGCGCCAGCAGCCCGCCGGGACAGGGGAGGGAAAAACTGTTTTTT. This rearrangement joins TRBV4-1 to TRBJ1-4; 10 bases fit TRBD1. The V and J ends lost 4 bases and 8 bases, in that order; junction bases with no gene match: 7. Germline V gives CDR1 MGHRA, CDR2 YSYEKL. This CDR3 is 15 amino acids long.

The J gene is TRBJ1-2, the V gene TRBV28, with 8 nucleotides matching TRBD1. The CDR3 is made up of 13 amino acids. From germline, CDR1 is MDHEN and CDR2 SYDVKM. After removal of 6 bases from V and 5 bases from J, the junction contained 5 bases not matched to a gene. DNA for the CDR3: TGTGCCAGCAGAGTCGACAGGGGATATGGCTACACCTTC. Its translation: CASRVDRGYGYTF.

A single count supports this clone. The V call is TRBV11-2, the J call TRBJ2-5; D is uncertain. The CDR3 spans 14 residues. V lost 5 bases and J 4 bases, leaving 14 bases between the germline ends. Germline-derived CDR1 and CDR2 are SGHAT and FQNNGV. The CDR3 DNA follows: TGTGCCAGCAGCCCGCCCCCCGGAGCAGAGACCCAGTACTTC. Translated, it gives CASSPPPGAETQYF. Using reference TRBV11-2 and TRBJ2-5 for the parts outside the CDR3, the full variable domain is EAGVAQSPRYKIIEKRQSVAFWCNPISGHATLYWYQQILGQGPKLLIQFQNNGVVDDSQLPKDRFSAERLKGVDSTLKIQPAKLEDSAVYLCASSPPPGAETQYFGPGTRLLVL.

This chain connects TRBV29-1 to TRBJ2-5; 7 bases map to TRBD1. The end of the DNA aligns better with TRBJ2-7, so the J call may be wrong. The CDR3 length is 13 residues. The V gene's germline CDR1 is SQVTM and CDR2 ANQGSEA. CDR3 coding DNA: TGCAGCGTTGGGACAGGCCGCTCCTACGAGCAGTACTTC. As protein: CSVGTGRSYEQYF.

Note on this clone: Other nucleotide sequences in the sample specify the same CDR3. The chain links TRBV6-5 to TRBJ1-5; no clear D gene. CDR1 MNHEY and CDR2 SVGAGI come from the germline V gene. Trimming cost V 6 bases and J 4 bases, with 7 bases left between them. This CDR3 is 12 amino acids long. The CDR3 DNA reads TGTGCCAGCAGGGCCAGTAATCAGCCCCAGCATTTT. Protein: CASRASNQPQHF.

The chain carries TRBV29-1 and TRBJ2-1; TRBD2 agrees at 8 bases. This CDR3 comprises 17 residues. The junction had 21 bases not matched to a gene; V was cut back by 5 bases and J by 9 bases. In germline, CDR1 is SQVTM, CDR2 ANQGSEA. CDR3 region: CSVPGGAWFGLAGEQFF. The DNA of the CDR3 is TGCAGCGTTCCAGGCGGGGCATGGTTTGGACTAGCCGGTGAGCAGTTCTTC.

The chain couples TRBV7-2 to TRBJ2-7, with TRBD1 matching over 9 bases. This CDR3 spans 15 amino acids. In germline, CDR1 is SGHTA, CDR2 FQGNSA. The V gene end was trimmed by 2 bases and the J gene end by 7 bases; junction bases not matched to a gene: 9. The CDR3 loop is CASSLPPGQGSEQYF. In nucleotides, the CDR3 is TGTGCCAGCAGCTTACCTCCCGGACAGGGGAGTGAGCAGTACTTC.

The chain recombines TRBV6-6 with TRBJ1-1; D is unclear. Trimming took off 7 bases at V and 0 bases at J, with 12 bases between the two ends. Germline V CDR1 and CDR2: MNHNY, SVGAGI (reference sequence). CDR3 length: 14 residues. DNA for the CDR3: TGTGCCAGCAACTCTGACACCATGAACACTGAAGCTTTCTTT. Translation gives CASNSDTMNTEAFF.

Points on this clone: Other DNA sequences of this sample code for an identical CDR3. The chain links TRBV2 to TRBJ2-7; tentatively, D is TRBD2 (5 bases). This CDR3 is 12 amino acids long. Germline V lookup: CDR1 SNHLY, CDR2 FYNNEI. Between the trimmed V and J ends, which lost 7 bases and 0 bases, there was a span of 7 bases. The CDR3 DNA reads TGTGCCAGCACCCGGGACTCCTACGAGCAGTACTTC. It is translated as CASTRDSYEQYF.

The chain links TRBV7-9 to TRBJ1-2, with TRBD1 matching over 7 bases. The germline V gene has CDR1 SEHNR and CDR2 FQNEAQ (reference sequence). CDR3 size: 15 residues. J was trimmed by 7 bases and V by 5 bases; bases with no gene match: 13. In DNA form, the CDR3 reads TGTGCCAGCAGCGACAGGGCCGGACTTTCCCGTGGCTACACCTTC. This gives the protein CASSDRAGLSRGYTF.

Turning to this clone: Other DNA sequences in this sample translate to the same CDR3. The chain couples TRBV5-1 to TRBJ2-3; 7 bases agree with TRBD2. Per germline, CDR1 SGHRS and CDR2 YFSETQ. The CDR3 sequence is 15 residues long. The V and J ends lost 0 bases and 2 bases, in that order; junction bases with no gene match: 3. In nucleotides, the CDR3 is TGCGCCAGCAGCTTGGTGGCGGGGGTCACAGATACGCAGTATTTT. Translation: CASSLVAGVTDTQYF.

The rearrangement links TRBV7-8 to TRBJ2-1; 9 positions agree with TRBD2. Germline V CDR1 and CDR2: SGHVS, FQNEAQ. The CDR3 is 15 residues long. With V trimmed by 3 bases and J by 5 bases, 5 bases remained unmatched. This CDR3 reads CASSFRLAANNEQFF. CDR3 sequence (DNA): TGTGCCAGCAGCTTTCGACTAGCGGCTAACAATGAGCAGTTCTTC.

This sequence joins TRBV29-1 and TRBJ2-1, with 11 nucleotides matching TRBD2. This CDR3 has 15 amino acids. The germline V gene has CDR1 SQVTM and CDR2 ANQGSEA. The V segment lost 5 bases and the J segment 2 bases; nucleotides outside the gene matches: 5. CDR3 in amino acids: CSVYTSGSPYNEQFF. The CDR3 DNA sequence: TGCAGCGTTTATACTAGCGGGAGTCCCTACAATGAGCAGTTCTTC.

The rearrangement joins TRBV18 to TRBJ2-5; D is undetermined. Trimming cost V 3 bases and J 1 base, with 15 bases left between them. There are 16 residues in the CDR3. Germline CDR1 reads KGHSH; CDR2 reads LQKENI. For the CDR3, the DNA is TGTGCCAGCTCACCGCCATCCAGGACCTCCCAAGAGACCCAGTACTTC. Translated, it gives CASSPPSRTSQETQYF.

This clone was observed once. V gene TRBV7-9 combines with J gene TRBJ2-7; the D gene is possibly TRBD1 (6 bases). Germline V CDR1 and CDR2: SEHNR, FQNEAQ (reference sequence). This CDR3 is built from 11 residues. V lost 6 bases to trimming and J lost 7 bases, with 10 bases between them. CDR3 bases: TGTGCCAGCAGTCCAGACAGGGAGCAGTACTTC. This encodes CASSPDREQYF.

This clone was found a few times. The chain combines TRBV28 with TRBJ2-1; TRBD2 is a possible D gene (6 bases). There are 16 residues in the CDR3. V was shortened by 9 bases and J by 0 bases, with 18 bases between the two germline ends. The V gene's germline CDR1 is MDHEN and CDR2 SYDVKM. The DNA of the CDR3 is TGTGCCAGTCGAATAGGAGGGGTTAGCTCCTACAATGAGCAGTTCTTC. Translating it yields CASRIGGVSSYNEQFF.

V is TRBV5-1 and J is TRBJ2-5; tentative D call: TRBD2 (5 bases). With the DNA end fitting TRBJ2-7 better, the J assignment may be wrong. The CDR3 consists of 13 residues. CDR1 SGHRS and CDR2 YFSETQ come from the germline V gene. This CDR3 reads CASSLGEGSEQYF. The CDR3 DNA reads as TGCGCCAGCAGCTTGGGTGAGGGCTCCGAGCAGTACTTC.

The chain carries TRBV2 and TRBJ2-3; no clear D. The V and J ends lost 8 bases and 6 bases respectively, with 24 bases between them. The CDR3 runs to 16 residues. The germline CDR1 and CDR2 sequences are SNHLY and FYNNEI. The CDR3 protein is CASPQVINHTLDTQYF. CDR3 nucleotides: TGTGCCAGCCCCCAAGTGATCAATCATACATTGGATACGCAGTATTTT.

This chain links TRBV28 with TRBJ2-7, with TRBD1 matching 7 bases. Trimming removed 8 bases from V and 3 bases from J; junction bases left unmatched: 13. Germline CDR1 MDHEN, CDR2 SYDVKM. CDR3 length: 15 amino acids. CDR3 sequence reads: CASSPLRGQIYEQYF. The CDR3 DNA reads as TGTGCCAGCTCCCCCCTCCGGGGACAGATCTACGAGCAGTACTTC.

Concerning this clone: Other DNA variants within this sample encode the same CDR3. CDR3 in amino acids: CASSLGESTDTQYF. The CDR3 coding sequence is TGCGCCAGCAGCTTGGGGGAAAGCACAGATACGCAGTATTTT. The rearrangement links TRBV5-1 to TRBJ2-3; no clear D gene. This CDR3 is 14 amino acids long. V was pared by 0 bases and J by 0 bases, with 5 bases between. Germline lookup yields CDR1 SGHRS and CDR2 YFSETQ.

With regard to this clone: An end of the junction differs from the germline gene, which may be a read error. V usage is TRBV28 and J usage is TRBJ2-1, with D possibly being TRBD1 or TRBD2 (7 bases each). Per germline, CDR1 MDHEN and CDR2 SYDVKM. There are 11 residues in the CDR3. The CDR3 is CASRRQGGGLF. CDR3 DNA: TGTGCCAGTCGACGACAGGGAGGGGGACTCTTC.

This clone was seen just once. V usage is TRBV27 and J usage is TRBJ2-7; TRBD1 matches at 7 bases. The V gene end was trimmed by 6 bases and the J gene end by 2 bases; junction bases not matched to a gene: 7. Germline V gene lookup returns CDR1 MNHEY and CDR2 SMNVEV (reference sequence). The CDR3 has 14 amino acids. The CDR3 region is CASSTPGQTYEQYF. The CDR3 DNA is TGTGCCAGCAGCACCCCGGGACAGACCTACGAGCAGTACTTC.

The chain uses TRBV5-1 and TRBJ2-2; 9 bases agree with TRBD1. After removal of 6 bases from V and 5 bases from J, the junction contained 5 bases not matched to a gene. Germline V gene lookup returns CDR1 SGHRS and CDR2 YFSETQ. The CDR3 runs 14 residues. DNA for the CDR3: TGCGCCAGCACTGGACAGGGGATAACCGGGGAGCTGTTTTTT. This translates into CASTGQGITGELFF.